The 13 T cell receptor beta chains below were found in one sample sequenced in a study of T-cell memory formation after mild COVID-19. TCRdb independently ran MiXCR on the 5' RACE reads; one entry per CDR3 protein. The sample records 85,000 to 120,000 distinct CDR3 sequences, over 10% being singletons. The source material was PBMCs or a T cell subset sorted from them (not recorded which). These receptor sequences come from an adult woman who had mild COVID-19 (a few samples of this study predate the infection). Cell type and time point are not known.

The chain carries TRBV5-1 and TRBJ2-7; D not resolved. The V and J ends lost 0 bases and 2 bases respectively, with 6 bases between them. Germline V gene data show CDR1 as SGHRS and CDR2 as YFSETQ. There are 13 residues in the CDR3. In DNA form, the CDR3 reads TGCGCCAGCAGCTTGGGGACCACCTACGAGCAGTACTTC. As protein: CASSLGTTYEQYF.

The rearrangement links TRBV7-6 to TRBJ2-3; either TRBD1 or TRBD2 may supply D (5 bases each). V lost 5 bases and J 0 bases, leaving 15 bases between the germline ends. The CDR3 has 16 residues. The germline V gene has CDR1 SGHVS and CDR2 FNYEAQ. The CDR3 DNA reads TGTGCCAGCAGCACGGGACCCGGACTGAGCACAGATACGCAGTATTTT. Translated: CASSTGPGLSTDTQYF.

This clonotype was detected a few times. The chain couples TRBV30 to TRBJ2-1, with TRBD2 identical over 9 bases. The CDR3 has 13 residues. Germline trimming cut 3 bases from V and 10 bases from J; bases unmatched to any gene: 7. Germline CDR1 GTSNPN, CDR2 SVGIG (reference sequence). The CDR3 DNA sequence: TGTGCCTGGAGAACGCGACTAGCGGAAGAGCAGTTCTTC. It is translated as CAWRTRLAEEQFF.

This clonotype has a handful of counts. The chain combines TRBV5-1 with TRBJ2-5; TRBD2 agrees at 15 bases. The CDR3 loop spans 17 amino acids. V was clipped by 7 bases and J by 5 bases; unmatched bases: 12. Germline V CDR1 and CDR2: SGHRS, YFSETQ. CDR3 bases: TGCGCCAGCCTACCTAACGGACTAGCGGGAGGGGTGGAGACCCAGTACTTC. Translating gives CASLPNGLAGGVETQYF. Complete variable domain (other parts from reference TRBV5-1 and TRBJ2-5): KAGVTQTPRYLIKTRGQQVTLSCSPISGHRSVSWYQQTPGQGLQFLFEYFSETQRNKGNFPGRFSGRQFSNSRSEMNVSTLELGDSALYLCASLPNGLAGGVETQYFGPGTRLLVL.

This clonotype was recorded a few times. The chain is built from TRBV24-1 and TRBJ2-1, with a possible D match to TRBD2 (5 bases). The germline V and J ends were trimmed by 3 bases and 6 bases, with 8 bases remaining between them. Per germline, CDR1 KGHDR and CDR2 SFDVKD. There are 13 residues in the CDR3. For the CDR3, the DNA is TGTGCCACCAGTGATGATGCGGGCAATGAGCAGTTCTTC. It encodes CATSDDAGNEQFF.

This clonotype was detected a few times. The chain carries TRBV4-3 and TRBJ2-1; 8 positions agree with TRBD2. Germline CDR1 LGHNA, CDR2 YSLEER. V was clipped by 1 base and J by 4 bases; unmatched bases: 6. The CDR3 covers 16 residues. The CDR3 here is CASSQVERGGYNEQFF. The CDR3 DNA follows: TGCGCCAGCAGCCAAGTAGAACGGGGGGGATACAATGAGCAGTTCTTC.

Here the CDR3 DNA reads TGTGCCAGCAGCGCCGAACTCTCTGGAAACACCATATATTTT. Protein: CASSAELSGNTIYF. The chain is built from TRBV7-9 and TRBJ1-3; no firm D call. Germline V lookup: CDR1 SEHNR, CDR2 FQNEAQ (reference sequence). The CDR3 runs to 14 residues. Deletions cut 5 bases from V and 0 bases from J, with 8 bases between.

This clonotype was detected only a few times. The CDR3 loop is CASSSWDFTDTQYF. The CDR3 coding sequence is TGTGCCAGCAGCTCCTGGGACTTCACAGATACGCAGTATTTT. This chain uses TRBV11-2 with TRBJ2-3; the D gene is possibly TRBD2 (6 bases). The germline gives CDR1 SGHAT, CDR2 FQNNGV. The V and J ends lost 4 bases and 2 bases respectively, with 10 bases between them. The CDR3 consists of 14 residues.

The CDR3 is CATSSPWASGGNEQFF. The CDR3 bases are TGTGCCACCAGCAGTCCCTGGGCTAGCGGGGGGAATGAGCAGTTCTTC. The chain joins TRBV15 to TRBJ2-1, with TRBD2 matching over 11 bases. The length of the CDR3 is 16 residues. Germline V gene lookup returns CDR1 LNHNV and CDR2 YYDKDF (reference sequence). V shed 3 bases and J 7 bases; nucleotides not matched to a gene: 8. Supplemented by reference TRBV15 and TRBJ2-1, the full variable domain reads DAMVIQNPRYQVTQFGKPVTLSCSQTLNHNVMYWYQQKSSQAPKLLFHYYDKDFNNEADTPDNFQSRRPNTSFCFLDIRSPGLGDTAMYLCATSSPWASGGNEQFFGPGTRLTVL.

This clonotype appeared many times. The chain uses TRBV6-4 and TRBJ2-3; D is unresolved. This CDR3 has 12 residues. Germline V gives CDR1 MRHNA, CDR2 SNTAGT. The V and J ends lost 3 bases and 3 bases respectively, with 4 bases between them. For the CDR3, the DNA is TGTGCCAGCAGTGAGGGGACAGATACGCAGTATTTT. It is translated as CASSEGTDTQYF.

This clonotype was recorded once. An end of the junction does not agree with germline; a read error may underlie this. The chain has TRBV7-7 and TRBJ2-5; 10 bases map to TRBD1. CDR1 is SSHAT, CDR2 FNYEAQ, per germline (reference sequence). The CDR3 spans 14 residues. CDR3 nucleotide sequence: TGTGCTAGCAGCCAACCGGGACAGGGGGAGACCCAGTACTTC. It encodes CASSQPGQGETQYF.

This clonotype was observed a handful of times. The rearrangement joins TRBV5-5 to TRBJ1-2; D is ambiguous. Trimming pared 0 bases from V and 8 bases from J, leaving 11 bases between. The CDR3 loop spans 13 amino acids. CDR1 and CDR2 from the germline V gene are SGHKS and YYEKEE (reference sequence). CDR3 sequence: CASSLGTDYGYTF. The CDR3 region has the DNA TGTGCCAGCAGCTTGGGTACAGATTACGGCTACACCTTC.

J is TRBJ2-5 and V is TRBV24-1, with D hard to call. Trimming pared 5 bases from V and 1 base from J, leaving 13 bases between. Germline loops: CDR1 KGHDR, CDR2 SFDVKD. The CDR3 totals 15 residues. The CDR3 DNA reads as TGTGCCACCAGTGCCGCTCAGGAGACCCAAGAGACCCAGTACTTC. Translated, it gives CATSAAQETQETQYF.